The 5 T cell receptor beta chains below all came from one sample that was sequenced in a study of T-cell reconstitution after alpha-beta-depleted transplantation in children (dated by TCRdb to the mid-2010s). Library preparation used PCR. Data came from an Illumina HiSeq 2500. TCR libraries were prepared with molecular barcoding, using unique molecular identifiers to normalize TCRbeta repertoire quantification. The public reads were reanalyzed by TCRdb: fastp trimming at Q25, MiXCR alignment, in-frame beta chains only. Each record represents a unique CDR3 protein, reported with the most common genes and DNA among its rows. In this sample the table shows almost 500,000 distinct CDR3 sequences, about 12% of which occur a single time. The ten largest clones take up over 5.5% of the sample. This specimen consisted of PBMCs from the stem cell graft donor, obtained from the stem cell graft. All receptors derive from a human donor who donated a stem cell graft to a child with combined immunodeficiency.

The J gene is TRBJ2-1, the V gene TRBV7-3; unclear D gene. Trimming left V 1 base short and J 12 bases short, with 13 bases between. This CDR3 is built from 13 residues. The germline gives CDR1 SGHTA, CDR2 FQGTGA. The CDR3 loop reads CASSLNPLVGQFF. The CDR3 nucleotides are TGTGCCAGCAGCTTAAACCCCCTGGTGGGGCAGTTCTTC.

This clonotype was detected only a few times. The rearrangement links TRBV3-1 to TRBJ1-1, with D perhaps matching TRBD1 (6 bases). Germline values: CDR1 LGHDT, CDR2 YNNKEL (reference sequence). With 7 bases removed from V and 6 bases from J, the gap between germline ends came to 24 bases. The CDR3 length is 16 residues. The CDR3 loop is CASMAVFAGRQAEAFF. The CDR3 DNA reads TGTGCCAGCATGGCCGTATTTGCGGGTCGACAGGCTGAAGCTTTCTTT.

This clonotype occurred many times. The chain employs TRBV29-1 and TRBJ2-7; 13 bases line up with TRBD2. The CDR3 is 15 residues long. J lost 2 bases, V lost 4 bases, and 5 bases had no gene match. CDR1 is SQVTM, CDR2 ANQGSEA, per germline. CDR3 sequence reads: CSVALTSGRAYEQYF. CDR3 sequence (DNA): TGCAGCGTTGCTCTAACTAGCGGGAGGGCCTACGAGCAGTACTTC.

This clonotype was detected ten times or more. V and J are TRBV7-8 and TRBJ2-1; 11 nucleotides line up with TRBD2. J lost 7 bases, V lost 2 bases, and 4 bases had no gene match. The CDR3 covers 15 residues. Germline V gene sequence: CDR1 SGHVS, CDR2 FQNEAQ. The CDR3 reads CASSLRGLAENEQFF. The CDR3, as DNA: TGTGCCAGCAGCTTAAGGGGACTAGCGGAGAATGAGCAGTTCTTC.

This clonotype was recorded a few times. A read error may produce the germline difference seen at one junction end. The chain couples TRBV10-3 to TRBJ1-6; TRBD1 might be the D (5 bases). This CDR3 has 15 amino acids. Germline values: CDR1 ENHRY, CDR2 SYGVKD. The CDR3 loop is CAIGEGWQGNSPLHF. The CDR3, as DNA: TGTGCCATCGGTGAAGGATGGCAGGGAAATTCACCCCTCCACTTT.